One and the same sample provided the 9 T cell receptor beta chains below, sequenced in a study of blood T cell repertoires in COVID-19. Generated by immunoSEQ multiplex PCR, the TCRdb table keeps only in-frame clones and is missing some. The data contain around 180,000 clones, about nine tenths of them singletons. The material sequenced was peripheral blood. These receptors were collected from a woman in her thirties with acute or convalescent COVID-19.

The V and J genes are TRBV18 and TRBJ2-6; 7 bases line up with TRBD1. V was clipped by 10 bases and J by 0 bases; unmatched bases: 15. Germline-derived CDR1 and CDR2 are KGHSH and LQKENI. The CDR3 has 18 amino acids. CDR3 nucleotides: TGTGCCACTACAAGCGTAACAGGGGACCTCTCTGGGGCCAACGTCCTGACTTTC. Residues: CATTSVTGDLSGANVLTF.

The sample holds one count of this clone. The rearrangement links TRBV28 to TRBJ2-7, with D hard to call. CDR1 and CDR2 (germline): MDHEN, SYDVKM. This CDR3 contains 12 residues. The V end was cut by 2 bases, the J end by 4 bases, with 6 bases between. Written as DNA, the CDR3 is TGTGCCAGCAGTTTAACCCAGTACGAGCAGTACTTC. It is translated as CASSLTQYEQYF.

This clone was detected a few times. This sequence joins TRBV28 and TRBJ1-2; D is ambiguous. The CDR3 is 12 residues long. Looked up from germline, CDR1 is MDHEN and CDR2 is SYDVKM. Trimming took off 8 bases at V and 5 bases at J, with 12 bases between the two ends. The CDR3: CASLKLPYGYTF. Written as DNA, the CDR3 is TGTGCCAGCCTGAAGCTTCCGTATGGCTACACCTTC.

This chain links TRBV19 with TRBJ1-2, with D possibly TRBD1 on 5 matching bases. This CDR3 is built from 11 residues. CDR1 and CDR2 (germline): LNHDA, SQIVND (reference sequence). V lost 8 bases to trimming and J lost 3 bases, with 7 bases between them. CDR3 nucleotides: TGTGCCAGTTTCAGGGACTATGGCTACACCTTC. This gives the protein CASFRDYGYTF.

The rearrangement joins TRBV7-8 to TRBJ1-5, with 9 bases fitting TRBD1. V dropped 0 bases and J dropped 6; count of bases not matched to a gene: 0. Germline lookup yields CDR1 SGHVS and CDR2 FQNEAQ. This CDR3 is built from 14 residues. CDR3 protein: CASSLADRGQPQHF. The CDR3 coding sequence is TGTGCCAGCAGCTTAGCGGACAGGGGTCAGCCCCAGCATTTT.

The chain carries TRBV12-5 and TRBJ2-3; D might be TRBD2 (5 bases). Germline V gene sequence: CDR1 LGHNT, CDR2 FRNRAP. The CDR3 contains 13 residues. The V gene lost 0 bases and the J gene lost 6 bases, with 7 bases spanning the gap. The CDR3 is CASGLVAEDTQYF. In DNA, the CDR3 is TGTGCTAGTGGTTTGGTAGCGGAGGATACGCAGTATTTT. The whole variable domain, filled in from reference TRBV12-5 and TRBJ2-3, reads DARVTQTPRHKVTEMGQEVTMRCQPILGHNTVFWYRQTMMQGLELLAYFRNRAPLDDSGMPKDRFSAEMPDATLATLKIQPSEPRDSAVYFCASGLVAEDTQYFGPGTRLTVL.

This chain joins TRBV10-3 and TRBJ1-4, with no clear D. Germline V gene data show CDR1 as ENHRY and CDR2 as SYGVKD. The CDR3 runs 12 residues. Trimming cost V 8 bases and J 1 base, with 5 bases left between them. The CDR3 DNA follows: TGTGCCATCGGCAGAACTAATGAAAAACTGTTTTTT. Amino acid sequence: CAIGRTNEKLFF.

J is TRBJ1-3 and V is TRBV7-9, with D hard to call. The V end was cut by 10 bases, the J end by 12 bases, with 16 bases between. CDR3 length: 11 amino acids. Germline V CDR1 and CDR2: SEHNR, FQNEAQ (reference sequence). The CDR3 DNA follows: TGTGCCACAGTAACAGACGAGGGCATATATTTT. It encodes CATVTDEGIYF.

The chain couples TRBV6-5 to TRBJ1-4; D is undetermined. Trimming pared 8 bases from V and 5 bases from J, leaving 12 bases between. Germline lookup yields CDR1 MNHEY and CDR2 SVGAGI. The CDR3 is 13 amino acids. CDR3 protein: CASRYRPNEKLFF. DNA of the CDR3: TGTGCCAGCCGGTACAGACCAAATGAAAAACTGTTTTTT.